One and the same sample provided the 11 T cell receptor beta chains below, sequenced in a study of post-analysis software for immune sequencing data. These receptors have no identified antigens. TCR beta cDNA libraries included unique molecular identifiers. A single record per CDR3 protein comes from TCRdb applying MiXCR to the PCR reads. The sample carries hundreds of thousands of distinct CDR3 sequences, about 38% recorded once. Broader study findings: A few TRBV segments occurring more often in patients than controls included TRBV5-6, TRBV5-1 and TRBV20-1.

The specimen was blood. The receptors were sampled from a girl aged 5-17 years with multiple sclerosis.

This clonotype was observed at least ten times. The J gene is TRBJ1-2, the V gene TRBV29-1, with no clear D. The germline V gene encodes CDR1 SQVTM and CDR2 ANQGSEA. The CDR3 contains 12 residues. V shed 7 bases and J shed 8 bases, with 17 bases lying between them. The CDR3 sequence: CSAEGGLGGYTF. CDR3 nucleotides: TGCAGCGCCGAGGGCGGGTTAGGGGGCTACACCTTC. Full variable domain (outside the CDR3, taken from reference TRBV29-1 and TRBJ1-2): SAVISQKPSRDICQRGTSLTIQCQVDSQVTMMFWYRQQPGQSLTLIATANQGSEATYESGFVIDKFPISRPNLTFSTLTVSNMSPEDSSIYLCSAEGGLGGYTFGSGTRLTVV.

For this clonotype: A much larger clone differs from this one at a single base, so this may be a read error. This chain links TRBV7-2 with TRBJ2-3; TRBD2 matches 10 bases. Germline CDR1 is SGHTA and CDR2 is FQGNSA. Trimming cost V 5 bases and J 4 bases; bases outside gene matches: 12. This CDR3 spans 17 amino acids. For the CDR3, the DNA is TGTGCCAGCAGCCCTCTTTTATGGCTAGCGGGGGCAGATACGCAGTATTTT. Translated, it gives CASSPLLWLAGADTQYF.

The chain recombines TRBV5-1 with TRBJ1-2, with D possibly TRBD1 on 6 matching bases. The germline CDR1 and CDR2 sequences are SGHRS and YFSETQ. The V and J ends lost 2 bases and 2 bases respectively, with 19 bases between them. The CDR3 loop spans 17 amino acids. CDR3 DNA: TGCGCCAGCAGCTTTACATCGGGGGTCGGACAGAACTATGGCTACACCTTC. Protein product: CASSFTSGVGQNYGYTF.

This clonotype was counted a few times. The rearrangement uses TRBV5-1 and TRBJ1-1; possibly TRBD1 for D (5 bases). The CDR3 consists of 14 residues. Trimming left V 3 bases short and J 1 base short, with 10 bases between. CDR1 and CDR2 (germline): SGHRS, YFSETQ. This CDR3 reads CASSYRQQNTEAFF. The CDR3 DNA follows: TGCGCCAGCAGCTACCGACAGCAGAACACTGAAGCTTTCTTT.

The V call is TRBV6-6, the J call TRBJ2-3; 8 bases map to TRBD1. Germline V gene data show CDR1 as MNHNY and CDR2 as SVGAGI (reference sequence). This CDR3 comprises 16 residues. The ends lost 5 bases at V and 1 base at J; junction bases unmatched: 8. Written as DNA, the CDR3 is TGTGCCAGCAGTCTCCGGCCAGGGGGCGGCACAGATACGCAGTATTTT. It codes for CASSLRPGGGTDTQYF.

This clonotype is a singleton in its sample. The V gene is TRBV27, the J gene TRBJ1-5; D uncertain. CDR1 is MNHEY and CDR2 is SMNVEV in the germline V gene (reference sequence). The CDR3 extends over 14 amino acids. Trimming stripped 6 bases from V and 1 base from J, with 10 bases between. The CDR3 sequence: CASRGSLSNQPQHF. In DNA form, the CDR3 reads TGTGCCAGCAGAGGGAGTTTAAGCAATCAGCCCCAGCATTTT.

The chain has TRBV9 and TRBJ2-5; D gene unclear. This CDR3 comprises 15 residues. V lost 0 bases to trimming and J lost 4 bases, with 13 bases between them. Germline V gene lookup returns CDR1 SGDLS and CDR2 YYNGEE. In nucleotides, the CDR3 is TGTGCCAGCAGCGTAGGATTAGGGCAAGGAGAGACCCAGTACTTC. Translating gives CASSVGLGQGETQYF.

This clonotype has only a few counts. The J gene is TRBJ1-4, the V gene TRBV4-2, with a weak D call TRBD1 (6 bases). The CDR3 extends over 15 amino acids. Germline CDR1 reads LGHNA; CDR2 reads YNFKEQ. Trimming pared 0 bases from V and 6 bases from J, leaving 11 bases between. CDR3 sequence (DNA): TGTGCCAGCAGCCAAGATCCCGGGGGCGATGAAAAACTGTTTTTT. Protein: CASSQDPGGDEKLFF.

Details on this clonotype: A read error is possible here, since a much larger clone lies one base away. The chain has TRBV6-1 and TRBJ2-3, with a possible D match to TRBD2 (5 bases). Deletions cut 1 base from V and 5 bases from J, with 13 bases between. Germline lookup yields CDR1 MNHNS and CDR2 SASEGT. This CDR3 contains 15 residues. The CDR3 sequence is CASSEEVGEVDTQYF. In DNA form, the CDR3 reads TGTGCCAGCAGTGAAGAGGTGGGAGAGGTAGATACGCAGTATTTT.

In this sample, this clonotype turned up many times. This chain joins TRBV7-2 and TRBJ2-3, with 7 bases identical to TRBD2. This CDR3 comprises 16 residues. V was clipped by 3 bases and J by 5 bases; unmatched bases: 11. Germline V gene sequence: CDR1 SGHTA, CDR2 FQGNSA. The DNA for the CDR3 is TGTGCCAGCAGCTTCCAGCTAGCGGTCCGCCGAGATACGCAGTATTTT. It codes for CASSFQLAVRRDTQYF.

The table lists this clonotype with many counts. V usage is TRBV15 and J usage is TRBJ2-1; 10 nucleotides line up with TRBD1. The V segment lost 3 bases and the J segment 9 bases; nucleotides outside the gene matches: 8. CDR1 is LNHNV and CDR2 is YYDKDF in the germline V gene (reference sequence). The length of the CDR3 is 15 residues. Here the CDR3 DNA reads TGTGCCACCAGCAGGACTGACAGGGGGCTTAGTGAGCAGTTCTTC. This sequence encodes CATSRTDRGLSEQFF. Full variable domain (missing parts from reference TRBV15 and TRBJ2-1): DAMVIQNPRYQVTQFGKPVTLSCSQTLNHNVMYWYQQKSSQAPKLLFHYYDKDFNNEADTPDNFQSRRPNTSFCFLDIRSPGLGDTAMYLCATSRTDRGLSEQFFGPGTRLTVL.